This is a list of T cell receptor beta chains from one sample in a study of memory CD4+ T cells and cytomegalovirus serostatus. Only in-frame clones appear in the TCRdb table, and some are missing; sequencing was by immunoSEQ multiplex PCR. Of 60,000 to 70,000 clones in the sample, around three quarters were seen once. The material sequenced was memory CD4+ T cells from blood. The receptors derive from an adult in good health and CMV-seronegative. Some clones in this sample may be carry-over from other donors' samples. CDR3s include the opening cysteine and the closing phenylalanine or tryptophan. Fields, in order: CDR3 protein, CDR3 DNA, V gene, D gene, clone size, J gene. A D gene is named only where the DNA matches it firmly. Not every row has a clone size; where given, it reads once, few, many or a size class.

CDR3: CASNYRKKLRSYEQYF
DNA: TGTGCCAGCAATTATAGGAAGAAGCTACGATCCTACGAGCAGTACTTC
V: TRBV28
D: .
size: .
J: TRBJ2-7

CDR3: CASSAGTSGHNEQFF
DNA: TGTGCCAGCAGCGCTGGGACTAGCGGGCACAATGAGCAGTTCTTC
V: TRBV9
D: TRBD2
size: .
J: TRBJ2-1

CDR3: CASSFSRAVKEQFF
DNA: TGTGCCAGCAGTTTTAGTAGGGCAGTGAAAGAGCAGTTCTTC
V: TRBV6-5
D: .
size: .
J: TRBJ2-1

CDR3: CASSLEENTGELFF
DNA: TGTGCCAGCAGCTTAGAGGAGAACACCGGGGAGCTGTTTTTT
V: TRBV7-8
D: .
size: .
J: TRBJ2-2

CDR3: CASSLLRGREGYTF
DNA: TGTGCCAGCAGCTTATTAAGGGGACGAGAGGGCTACACCTTC
V: TRBV7-9
D: .
size: .
J: TRBJ1-2

CDR3: CASSQVAEETQYF
DNA: TGTGCCAGCAGCCAGGTAGCGGAAGAGACCCAGTACTTC
V: TRBV4-2
D: .
size: .
J: TRBJ2-5

CDR3: CASSTGLAGAYEQYF
DNA: TGTGCCAGCAGCACGGGACTAGCGGGAGCCTACGAGCAGTACTTC
V: TRBV5-5
D: TRBD2
size: .
J: TRBJ2-7

CDR3: CAWAGLTSGNTIYF
DNA: TGTGCCTGGGCGGGACTGACCTCTGGAAACACCATATATTTT
V: TRBV30
D: .
size: .
J: TRBJ1-3

CDR3: CASTGWGVGNTEAFF
DNA: TGTGCCAGCACGGGTTGGGGGGTTGGGAACACTGAAGCTTTCTTT
V: TRBV6-5
D: .
size: .
J: TRBJ1-1

CDR3: CASSFSVRGSADTQYF
DNA: TGTGCCAGCAGCTTTTCTGTAAGGGGCTCAGCAGATACGCAGTATTTT
V: TRBV5-4
D: .
size: .
J: TRBJ2-3

CDR3: CSVIPGGAGQFF
DNA: TGCAGCGTTATCCCAGGGGGCGCAGGGCAGTTCTTC
V: TRBV29-1
D: TRBD1
size: .
J: TRBJ2-1

CDR3: CASAVGPNEKLFF
DNA: TGTGCCAGCGCGGTGGGTCCTAATGAAAAACTGTTTTTT
V: TRBV5-6
D: .
size: .
J: TRBJ1-4

CDR3: CASSLGDRGLQETQYF
DNA: TGTGCCAGCAGCCTGGGGGACAGGGGTTTACAAGAGACCCAGTACTTC
V: TRBV7-9
D: TRBD1
size: .
J: TRBJ2-5

CDR3: CASSFFGGRTDQETQYF
DNA: TGTGCTAGCAGCTTTTTTGGTGGCAGGACCGATCAAGAGACCCAGTACTTC
V: TRBV7-7
D: .
size: .
J: TRBJ2-5

CDR3: CAISEWVSGRTGELFF
DNA: TGTGCCATCAGTGAGTGGGTTAGCGGGAGAACCGGGGAGCTGTTTTTT
V: TRBV10-3
D: TRBD2
size: .
J: TRBJ2-2

CDR3: CAISESRENYGYTF
DNA: TGTGCCATCAGTGAGTCCCGGGAGAACTATGGCTACACCTTC
V: TRBV10-3
D: .
size: .
J: TRBJ1-2

CDR3: CASSPRQGDEQYF
DNA: TGCGCCAGCAGCCCGCGACAGGGAGACGAGCAGTACTTC
V: TRBV4-1
D: TRBD1
size: .
J: TRBJ2-7

CDR3: CASSEDATYNEQFF
DNA: TGTGCCAGCAGTGAGGACGCCACCTACAATGAGCAGTTCTTC
V: TRBV2
D: .
size: .
J: TRBJ2-1

CDR3: CASSPQGVNEKLFF
DNA: TGTGCCAGCAGCCCTCAGGGGGTTAATGAAAAACTGTTTTTT
V: TRBV7-9
D: TRBD1
size: .
J: TRBJ1-4

CDR3: CSVDGRGGGDTQYF
DNA: TGCAGCGTTGACGGTCGGGGGGGTGGAGATACGCAGTATTTT
V: TRBV29-1
D: TRBD2
size: once
J: TRBJ2-3

CDR3: CASSSGTSFYNEQFF
DNA: TGTGCCAGCAGTTCCGGGACTAGTTTCTACAATGAGCAGTTCTTC
V: TRBV28
D: TRBD2
size: .
J: TRBJ2-1

CDR3: CASSPGLDYGYTF
DNA: TGTGCCAGCAGCCCCGGCCTAGACTATGGCTACACCTTC
V: TRBV7-2
D: .
size: .
J: TRBJ1-2

CDR3: CASSPRQGASYEQYF
DNA: TGTGCCAGCAGCCCCCGGCAGGGGGCATCTTACGAGCAGTACTTC
V: TRBV5-4
D: TRBD1
size: .
J: TRBJ2-7

CDR3: CASSFNTGGEQYF
DNA: TGTGCCAGCAGCTTTAACACAGGTGGGGAGCAGTACTTC
V: TRBV5-4
D: .
size: .
J: TRBJ2-7

CDR3: CASNLASGRANEQFF
DNA: TGTGCCAGCAACTTGGCTAGCGGGAGGGCGAATGAGCAGTTCTTC
V: TRBV7-3
D: TRBD2
size: .
J: TRBJ2-1

CDR3: CASSDGTGANYGYTF
DNA: TGTGCCAGCAGCGATGGGACAGGGGCTAACTATGGCTACACCTTC
V: TRBV9
D: TRBD1
size: once
J: TRBJ1-2

CDR3: CASSLRGGDTQYF
DNA: TGTGCCAGCAGCTTGAGAGGGGGGGATACGCAGTATTTT
V: TRBV5-4
D: .
size: .
J: TRBJ2-3

CDR3: CASSSSGAGGNEQFF
DNA: TGTGCCAGCAGTTCCTCGGGGGCCGGTGGTAATGAGCAGTTCTTC
V: TRBV28
D: .
size: .
J: TRBJ2-1

CDR3: CASSRGTSGAYEQYF
DNA: TGTGCCAGCAGTCGTGGGACTAGCGGGGCCTACGAGCAGTACTTC
V: TRBV7-2
D: TRBD2
size: .
J: TRBJ2-7

CDR3: CASSYPGGMTNEKLFF
DNA: TGTGCCAGCAGCTACCCAGGGGGTATGACTAATGAAAAACTGTTTTTT
V: TRBV11-2
D: TRBD1
size: .
J: TRBJ1-4

CDR3: CASSEWQSYGYTF
DNA: TGTGCCAGCAGTGAGTGGCAGAGCTATGGCTACACCTTC
V: TRBV2
D: .
size: .
J: TRBJ1-2

CDR3: CASSVGSGRESKKLFF
DNA: TGTGCCAGCAGCGTAGGAAGTGGAAGGGAGTCGAAAAAACTGTTTTTT
V: TRBV9
D: .
size: .
J: TRBJ1-4

CDR3: CASSLASKETQYF
DNA: TGCGCCAGCAGCTTGGCCTCGAAAGAGACCCAGTACTTC
V: TRBV5-1
D: .
size: .
J: TRBJ2-5

CDR3: CASTLRTLGGETQYF
DNA: TGTGCCAGCACCCTTAGAACTTTGGGGGGAGAGACCCAGTACTTC
V: TRBV7-2
D: .
size: .
J: TRBJ2-5

CDR3: CASSLNYRLAGTDTQYF
DNA: TGTGCCAGCAGTCTAAACTACCGACTAGCGGGAACAGATACGCAGTATTTT
V: TRBV27
D: TRBD2
size: .
J: TRBJ2-3

CDR3: CASSWAGSADTQYF
DNA: TGTGCCAGCAGCTGGGCTGGGAGTGCAGATACGCAGTATTTT
V: TRBV7-2
D: .
size: .
J: TRBJ2-3

CDR3: CASSLQTANYGYTF
DNA: TGTGCCAGCAGTTTACAGACAGCTAACTATGGCTACACCTTC
V: TRBV28
D: .
size: .
J: TRBJ1-2

CDR3: CASSLAPIGAGANVLTF
DNA: TGCGCCAGCAGCTTGGCCCCAATCGGGGCTGGGGCCAACGTCCTGACTTTC
V: TRBV5-1
D: .
size: .
J: TRBJ2-6

CDR3: CAISEKADWGGYGYTF
DNA: TGTGCCATCAGTGAGAAAGCGGATTGGGGGGGCTATGGCTACACCTTC
V: TRBV10-3
D: .
size: .
J: TRBJ1-2

CDR3: CASSLYRGFGGEETQYF
DNA: TGTGCCAGCAGCTTGTACAGGGGATTCGGGGGCGAAGAGACCCAGTACTTC
V: TRBV5-6
D: .
size: .
J: TRBJ2-5

CDR3: CASKTSGRAGEQYF
DNA: TGTGCCAGCAAAACTAGCGGGAGGGCCGGAGAGCAGTACTTC
V: TRBV7-9
D: TRBD2
size: .
J: TRBJ2-7

CDR3: CASSERSGTGGSGYTF
DNA: TGTGCCAGCAGTGAACGATCCGGGACAGGGGGCTCTGGCTACACCTTC
V: TRBV2
D: TRBD1
size: .
J: TRBJ1-2

CDR3: CASMAGASTDTQYF
DNA: TGTGCCAGCATGGCGGGAGCTAGCACAGATACGCAGTATTTT
V: TRBV7-2
D: TRBD2
size: .
J: TRBJ2-3

CDR3: CASSQNRGGPYEQYF
DNA: TGCGCCAGCAGCCAGAACAGGGGCGGCCCCTACGAGCAGTACTTC
V: TRBV4-3
D: TRBD1
size: .
J: TRBJ2-7

CDR3: CASSLAGGTYNSPLHF
DNA: TGTGCCAGCAGCTTAGCCGGGGGGACGTATAATTCACCCCTCCACTTT
V: TRBV13
D: .
size: .
J: TRBJ1-6

CDR3: CASSLGLAGGGTQYF
DNA: TGTGCCAGCAGCTTAGGTTTAGCGGGAGGAGGTACGCAGTATTTT
V: TRBV13
D: TRBD2
size: .
J: TRBJ2-3

CDR3: CAISEDLQGNYGYTF
DNA: TGTGCCATCAGTGAGGACCTACAGGGGAACTATGGCTACACCTTC
V: TRBV10-3
D: TRBD1
size: .
J: TRBJ1-2

CDR3: CASSLGPGTLQETQYF
DNA: TGTGCCAGCAGCTTGGGGCCGGGGACGCTCCAAGAGACCCAGTACTTC
V: TRBV5-8
D: .
size: .
J: TRBJ2-5

CDR3: CASSSRSGGPVGQPQHF
DNA: TGTGCCAGCAGCTCCCGCTCAGGGGGGCCCGTTGGACAGCCCCAGCATTTT
V: TRBV7-2
D: TRBD1
size: .
J: TRBJ1-5

CDR3: CASISTSGSTEAFF
DNA: TGTGCCAGCATCTCGACCTCCGGGTCCACTGAAGCTTTCTTT
V: TRBV7-9
D: .
size: .
J: TRBJ1-1

CDR3: CSVSGASTDTQYF
DNA: TGCAGCGTTTCGGGCGCTAGCACAGATACGCAGTATTTT
V: TRBV29-1
D: .
size: .
J: TRBJ2-3